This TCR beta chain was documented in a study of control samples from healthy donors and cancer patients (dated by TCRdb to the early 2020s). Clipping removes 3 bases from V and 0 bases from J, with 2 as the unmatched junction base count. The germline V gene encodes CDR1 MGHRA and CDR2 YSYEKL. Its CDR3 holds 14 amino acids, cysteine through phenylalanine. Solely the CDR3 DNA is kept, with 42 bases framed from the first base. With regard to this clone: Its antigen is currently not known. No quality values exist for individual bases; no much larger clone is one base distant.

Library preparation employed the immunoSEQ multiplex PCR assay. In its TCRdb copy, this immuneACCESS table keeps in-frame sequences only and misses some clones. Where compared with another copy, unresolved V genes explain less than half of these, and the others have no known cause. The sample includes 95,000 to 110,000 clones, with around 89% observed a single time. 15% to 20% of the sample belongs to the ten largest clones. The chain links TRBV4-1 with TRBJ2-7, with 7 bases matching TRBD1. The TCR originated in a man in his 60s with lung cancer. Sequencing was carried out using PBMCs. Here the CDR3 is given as CASSHRDSSYEQYF. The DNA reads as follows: TGCGCCAGCAGCCACCGGGACAGCTCCTACGAGCAGTACTTC.